The T cell receptor beta chain described here comes from a study of T-cell reconstitution after alpha-beta-depleted transplantation in children. Unique molecular identifiers were incorporated when the TCRbeta library was constructed. TCRdb fed the PCR reads into MiXCR, producing one record per CDR3 protein. The data contain just over 950,000 distinct CDR3 sequences, 25% to 30% of them singletons. V was shortened by 6 bases and J by 11 bases, with 16 bases between the two germline ends. The CDR3 covers 11 residues. Germline values: CDR1 DFQATT, CDR2 SNEGSKA (reference sequence). The sequenced sample was PBMCs, mostly from graft donor cells, obtained 360 days after TCRalphabeta/CD19-depleted stem cell transplant. The sequence derives from a boy younger than two who had a stem cell transplant for SCID, so the T cells may come from the graft donor. This chain links TRBV20-1 with TRBJ1-1; D may be TRBD1 (6 bases). The CDR3 DNA follows: TGCAGTGCCAAAGGGGGGGCTTGGGCTTTCTTT. Amino acids: CSAKGGAWAFF.